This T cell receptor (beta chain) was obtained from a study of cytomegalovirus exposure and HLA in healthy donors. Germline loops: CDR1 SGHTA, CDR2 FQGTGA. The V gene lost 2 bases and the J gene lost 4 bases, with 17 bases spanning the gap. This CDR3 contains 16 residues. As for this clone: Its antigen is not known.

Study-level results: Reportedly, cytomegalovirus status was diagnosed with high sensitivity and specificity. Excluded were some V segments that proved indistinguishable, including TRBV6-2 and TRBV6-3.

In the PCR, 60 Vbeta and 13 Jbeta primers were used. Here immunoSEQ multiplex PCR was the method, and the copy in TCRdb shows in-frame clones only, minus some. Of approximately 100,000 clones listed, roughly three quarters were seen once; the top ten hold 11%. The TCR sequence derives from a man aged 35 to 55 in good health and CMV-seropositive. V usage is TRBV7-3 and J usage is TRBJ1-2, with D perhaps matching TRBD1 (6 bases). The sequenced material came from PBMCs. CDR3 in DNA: TGTGCCAGCAGCTTATATTCGGGAACAGGGTTCTATGGCTACACCTTC. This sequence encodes CASSLYSGTGFYGYTF. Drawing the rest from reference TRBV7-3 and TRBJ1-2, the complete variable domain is GAGVSQTPSNKVTEKGKYVELRCDPISGHTALYWYRQSLGQGPEFLIYFQGTGAADDSGLPNDRFFAVRPEGSVSTLKIQRTERGDSAVYLCASSLYSGTGFYGYTFGSGTRLTVV.